The TCR beta chain under discussion was sequenced for a study of early T cells in non-severe SARS-CoV-2 infection. Study-wide background: Bulk RNA taken from unsorted whole blood was sequenced, leaving chains unpaired.

Attachment of unique molecular identifiers was made to individual cDNA molecules. TCRdb analysed the 5' RACE reads with MiXCR anew, one entry per CDR3 protein. The sample shows about 99,000 distinct CDR3 sequences, roughly 17% of them seen only once. Germline V gene lookup returns CDR1 KGHDR and CDR2 SFDVKD. Trimming stripped 0 bases from V and 0 bases from J, with 2 bases between. This CDR3 spans 13 amino acids. With respect to this clonotype: Its antigen is not known.

General observations from the study: Reliance on VDJdb matching favored anti-spike CD8 responses; private and CD4 specificities were missed.

Sequenced sample: whole blood. The chain couples TRBV24-1 to TRBJ2-7; D unclear. The sequence came from an adult who was a healthcare worker with PCR-confirmed SARS-CoV-2 infection or an uninfected control (not recorded which). CDR3 nucleotide sequence: TGTGCCACCAGTGATTTGTACTCCTACGAGCAGTACTTC. Its protein product is CATSDLYSYEQYF.